One T cell receptor beta chain is described in this entry. What it binds is unknown. Its ends do not fully match the called genes, so a read error is possible. From germline, CDR1 is SGHTA and CDR2 FQGNSA. The CDR3 consists of 13 residues. The deep-level immunoSEQ assay was used. Sequencing used immunoSEQ multiplex PCR; TCRdb keeps in-frame clones, though not all of them. The table shows 2 million to 2.5 million clones, with over 90% occurring only once. This sample is part of a study of shared clonotypes between healthy human individuals. Findings and caveats of the study: Richness estimates generally favored naive over memory subsets. The small donor group covered limited genetic and exposure diversity. Non-shared clonotypes displayed generation probabilities falling below those of clonotypes present in all four donors.

The receptor was derived from a man between 18 and 35 years old in good health. Some clones in this sample may be carry-over from other donors' samples. V is TRBV7-2 and J is TRBJ2-1; D might be TRBD2 (5 bases). Sequences were obtained from naive CD4+ T cells from PBMCs. Subset given: CD45RA+ positively selected. The CDR3 is CASSLGLSGEQFF. In DNA, the CDR3 is TGTGCCAGCAGTTTAGGGCTATCGGGGGAGCAGTTCTTC.